The 19 T cell receptor beta chains presented below share a single source sample, sequenced in a study of CD8 T cells in Susac syndrome. Reverse transcription used roughly 0.5 to 1 ug RNA and random hexamers. TCRdb reanalysed the immunoSEQ multiplex PCR reads using MiXCR and keeps one entry per CDR3 protein. The sample includes some 260,000 distinct CDR3 sequences, around 83% of them seen just once. The sample consisted of CD8+ T cells from PBMCs. All receptors come from a human donor with multiple sclerosis.

The V gene is TRBV9, the J gene TRBJ2-2; D is unclear. The V end was cut by 0 bases, the J end by 7 bases, with 4 bases between. The length of the CDR3 is 12 residues. Looked up from germline, CDR1 is SGDLS and CDR2 is YYNGEE. In nucleotides, the CDR3 is TGTGCCAGCAGCGTAGGCAACGGGGAGCTGTTTTTT. This translates into CASSVGNGELFF.

The chain recombines TRBV6-5 with TRBJ2-1; no clear D gene. Germline V CDR1 and CDR2: MNHEY, SVGAGI. The CDR3 loop spans 11 amino acids. Trimming stripped 5 bases from V and 6 bases from J, with 5 bases between. The CDR3 nucleotides are TGTGCCAGCAGTGATCTCAATGAGCAGTTCTTC. This sequence encodes CASSDLNEQFF.

V and J are TRBV27 and TRBJ2-3; D call uncertain. The germline gives CDR1 MNHEY, CDR2 SMNVEV (reference sequence). This CDR3 is 12 amino acids long. With 5 bases removed from V and 4 bases from J, the gap between germline ends came to 7 bases. The CDR3 DNA is TGTGCCAGCAGTGGGGTTCCAGATACGCAGTATTTT. It encodes CASSGVPDTQYF.

The rearrangement uses TRBV7-9 and TRBJ2-7; D gene unclear. The length of the CDR3 is 14 residues. Deletions cut 2 bases from V and 3 bases from J, with 11 bases between. The germline gives CDR1 SEHNR, CDR2 FQNEAQ (reference sequence). The CDR3 sequence: CASSLPTKLYEQYF. CDR3 DNA sequence: TGTGCCAGCAGCTTACCGACAAAACTCTACGAGCAGTACTTC.

A few counts support this clonotype. The CDR3: CASGIGLDNEQFF. The CDR3 nucleotides are TGTGCTAGTGGAATCGGCCTAGACAATGAGCAGTTCTTC. This rearrangement joins TRBV12-5 to TRBJ2-1; D unclear. V gave up 6 bases and J gave up 5 bases, with 11 bases separating them. Germline-derived CDR1 and CDR2 are LGHNT and FRNRAP. The CDR3 is 13 residues long.

The chain links TRBV6-1 to TRBJ1-1, with a tentative D call TRBD1 (5 bases). This CDR3 comprises 13 residues. In germline, CDR1 is MNHNS, CDR2 SASEGT. V shed 7 bases and J shed 4 bases, with 13 bases lying between them. The CDR3 loop is CASIEGSGTEAFF. The CDR3 DNA reads TGTGCCAGCATAGAGGGGTCGGGCACTGAAGCTTTCTTT.

This clonotype was recorded a few times. V gene TRBV27 combines with J gene TRBJ2-4; no reliable D call. V was shortened by 2 bases and J by 0 bases, with 5 bases between the two germline ends. The CDR3 is 14 residues long. CDR1 is MNHEY and CDR2 is SMNVEV in the germline V gene (reference sequence). The CDR3 nucleotides read TGTGCCAGCAGTTTAGGGAAAGCCAAAAACATTCAGTACTTC. It encodes CASSLGKAKNIQYF.

The chain has TRBV11-2 and TRBJ2-5, with no clear D. Germline lookup yields CDR1 SGHAT and CDR2 FQNNGV. This CDR3 has 14 residues. V lost 1 base and J lost 0, with 6 bases in between. The CDR3 coding sequence is TGTGCCAGCAGCTTAGTGTCTTACCAAGAGACCCAGTACTTC. Its translation: CASSLVSYQETQYF.

Of note for this clonotype: This likely comes from a read error, as the CDR3 has no conserved phenylalanine or tryptophan at its end. The chain carries TRBV11-2 and TRBJ1-2; tentative D call: TRBD1 (5 bases). Germline-derived CDR1 and CDR2 are SGHAT and FQNNGV. V lost 4 bases and J 7 bases, leaving 10 bases between the germline ends. CDR3 length: 12 amino acids. The CDR3: CASSWDQSGYTS. The CDR3 DNA sequence: TGTGCCAGCAGCTGGGACCAGTCTGGCTACACCTCC.

The V gene is TRBV5-1, the J gene TRBJ2-5; the D gene is possibly TRBD2 (6 bases). V shed 0 bases and J shed 9 bases, with 6 bases lying between them. Germline V gene sequence: CDR1 SGHRS, CDR2 YFSETQ. The length of the CDR3 is 11 residues. The CDR3 DNA reads as TGCGCCAGCAGCTTGGGGGGGGCCCAGTACTTC. It encodes CASSLGGAQYF.

The CDR3 coding sequence is TGTGCCAGCAGCCAAGATCCCGGGGGAAATCAGCCCCAGCATTTT. Translation: CASSQDPGGNQPQHF. The chain is built from TRBV4-2 and TRBJ1-5, with D perhaps TRBD1 (5 bases). The CDR3 length is 15 residues. The germline V gene encodes CDR1 LGHNA and CDR2 YNFKEQ. V shed 0 bases and J shed 4 bases, with 10 bases lying between them.

The chain links TRBV10-3 to TRBJ2-6; D remains ambiguous. The CDR3 totals 17 residues. Trimming stripped 2 bases from V and 0 bases from J, with 11 bases between. Germline V gene lookup returns CDR1 ENHRY and CDR2 SYGVKD. The CDR3 protein is CAISETIENSGANVLTF. The DNA of the CDR3 is TGTGCCATCAGTGAGACTATTGAGAACTCTGGGGCCAACGTCCTGACTTTC.

The chain is built from TRBV19 and TRBJ1-2; D call uncertain. The CDR3 totals 14 residues. CDR1 and CDR2 (germline): LNHDA, SQIVND (reference sequence). The germline V and J ends were trimmed by 0 bases and 2 bases, with 7 bases remaining between them. CDR3: CASSIDAENYGYTF. The CDR3 DNA is TGTGCCAGTAGTATAGATGCGGAAAACTATGGCTACACCTTC. Looking up the rest from reference TRBV19 and TRBJ1-2 gives the full variable domain: DGGITQSPKYLFRKEGQNVTLSCEQNLNHDAMYWYRQDPGQGLRLIYYSQIVNDFQKGDIAEGYSVSREKKESFPLTVTSAQKNPTAFYLCASSIDAENYGYTFGSGTRLTVV.

V gene TRBV27 combines with J gene TRBJ1-1; D is perhaps TRBD1 (6 bases). Deletions cut 4 bases from V and 4 bases from J, with 13 bases between. Germline CDR1 MNHEY, CDR2 SMNVEV (reference sequence). The CDR3 contains 14 residues. CDR3 coding DNA: TGTGCCAGCAGTTGGGGGGGAGGGGGCACTGAAGCTTTCTTT. It yields the protein CASSWGGGGTEAFF.

A word on this clonotype: A junction end diverges from the germline sequence, so it may reflect a read error. For the CDR3, the DNA is TGTGCTAGCAGCTTAGGTCCCAAAGAGACCCAGTACTTC. This translates into CASSLGPKETQYF. The rearrangement uses TRBV7-7 and TRBJ2-5; D not certain. This CDR3 is built from 13 residues. From germline, CDR1 is SSHAT and CDR2 FNYEAQ (reference sequence).

The table lists this clonotype with a few counts. The chain recombines TRBV7-9 with TRBJ2-7, with TRBD1 matching over 7 bases. V shed 5 bases and J 6 bases; nucleotides not matched to a gene: 4. The CDR3 sequence is 12 residues long. CDR1 SEHNR and CDR2 FQNEAQ come from the germline V gene (reference sequence). The chain's CDR3 is CASSPGTVEQYF. In DNA form, the CDR3 reads TGTGCCAGCAGCCCCGGGACAGTCGAGCAGTACTTC.

V is TRBV24-1 and J is TRBJ2-1; 7 bases line up with TRBD1. Germline lookup yields CDR1 KGHDR and CDR2 SFDVKD. CDR3 length: 16 amino acids. Losses at the gene ends were 1 base for V and 3 bases for J; bases not matched to a gene: 5. The CDR3 DNA reads as TGTGCCACCAGTGATTTTCGGGACAGAGACTACAATGAGCAGTTCTTC. Its protein product is CATSDFRDRDYNEQFF.

V and J are TRBV12-5 and TRBJ2-7; tentative D call: TRBD2 (6 bases). The germline V gene has CDR1 LGHNT and CDR2 FRNRAP. The CDR3 is 13 amino acids. The V gene lost 7 bases and the J gene lost 3 bases, with 13 bases spanning the gap. CDR3 DNA sequence: TGTGCTAGTGCGGAGGGAGCGAACTACGAGCAGTACTTC. Amino acid sequence: CASAEGANYEQYF.

This clonotype has just a few counts. This rearrangement joins TRBV6-5 to TRBJ2-2; the D call may be TRBD1 or TRBD2 (6 bases each). This CDR3 is built from 15 residues. V dropped 4 bases and J dropped 5 bases, with 14 bases sitting between them. Per the germline V gene, CDR1 is MNHEY and CDR2 is SVGAGI. CDR3 coding DNA: TGTGCCAGCAGTTTTGGTGGAGGGGGGACCGGGGAGCTGTTTTTT. Translation gives CASSFGGGGTGELFF.